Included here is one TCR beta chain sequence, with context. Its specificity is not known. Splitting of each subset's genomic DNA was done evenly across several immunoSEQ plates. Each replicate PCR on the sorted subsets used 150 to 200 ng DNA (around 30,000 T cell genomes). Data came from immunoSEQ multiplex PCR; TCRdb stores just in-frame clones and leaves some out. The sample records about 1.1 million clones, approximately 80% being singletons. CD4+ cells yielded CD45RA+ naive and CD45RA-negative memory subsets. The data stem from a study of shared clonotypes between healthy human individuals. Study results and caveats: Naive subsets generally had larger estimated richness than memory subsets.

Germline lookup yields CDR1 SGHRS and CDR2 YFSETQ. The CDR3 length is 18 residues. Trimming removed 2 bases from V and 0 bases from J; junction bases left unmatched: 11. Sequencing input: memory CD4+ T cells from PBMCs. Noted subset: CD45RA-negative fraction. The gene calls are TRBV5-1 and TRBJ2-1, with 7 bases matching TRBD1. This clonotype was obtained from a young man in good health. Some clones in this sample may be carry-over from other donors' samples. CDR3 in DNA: TGCGCCAGCAGCTTAAGACAGGGTAGGGATAGCTCCTACAATGAGCAGTTCTTC. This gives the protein CASSLRQGRDSSYNEQFF.